The 2 T cell receptor beta chains listed next were all sequenced from one sample in a study of T cells in Graves' hyperthyroidism and ophthalmopathy. Authors of the study amplified TCR beta CDR3 regions from RNA transcripts. Using the HTBI primer set, a first-round RT-PCR was run on the TCR CDR3. TCRdb fed the multiplex PCR reads into MiXCR, producing one record per CDR3 protein. The data hold about 400,000 distinct CDR3 sequences, with about 14% observed a single time. Sequenced material: blood. All receptors come from a woman in her twenties or thirties with Graves' ophthalmopathy.

A few counts support this clonotype. The chain uses TRBV27 and TRBJ2-7, with D hard to call. Trimming removed 4 bases from V and 5 bases from J, with 6 bases in between. CDR1 MNHEY and CDR2 SMNVEV come from the germline V gene (reference sequence). CDR3 length: 11 amino acids. CDR3 sequence reads: CASSSLNEQYF. The CDR3 nucleotides are TGTGCCAGCAGTTCTTTGAACGAGCAGTACTTC.

Ten or more counts support this clonotype. This chain connects TRBV6-1 to TRBJ1-1, with TRBD1 as a possible D gene (6 bases). This CDR3 comprises 15 residues. Germline V CDR1 and CDR2: MNHNS, SASEGT. Trimming removed 5 bases at V and 7 bases at J, with 20 bases between. CDR3 in DNA: TGTGCCAGCAGTTATATGCGTGGGGGCGCGGGTGAAGCTTTCTTT. Protein product: CASSYMRGGAGEAFF.